This TCR beta chain was captured by sequencing in a study of Graves' ophthalmopathy and Graves' hyperthyroidism. RNA transcripts provided the template for amplifying TCR beta CDR3 regions. An opening RT-PCR round employed HTBI primers and preceded a second-round multiplex PCR. TCRdb re-called the multiplex PCR reads with MiXCR, one entry per CDR3 protein. The sample shows approximately 700,000 distinct CDR3 sequences, around 40% of them seen only once. This clonotype was counted between two and nine times. An end of the junction differs from the germline gene, which may be a read error. Germline assignment: CDR1 SGHAT and CDR2 FQDESV (reference sequence). This CDR3 has 16 amino acids.

The specimen was peripheral blood. The rearrangement uses TRBV11-1 and TRBJ2-7; perhaps TRBD1 as D (5 bases). The clonotype originates from an adult man with Graves' ophthalmopathy. CDR3 sequence: CASSQRQSPRPGEQYF. The DNA for the CDR3 is TGCGCCAGCAGCCAGCGACAGTCCCCGAGACCAGGGGAGCAGTACTTC. Based on the CDR3 plus reference TRBV11-1 and TRBJ2-7, the full variable domain is EAEVAQSPRYKITEKSQAVAFWCDPISGHATLYWYRQILGQGPELLVQFQDESVVDDSQLPKDRFSAERLKGVDSTLKIQPAELGDSAMYLCASSQRQSPRPGEQYFGPGTRLTVT.